Below, 26 T cell receptor beta chains from the same sample are listed, as sequenced in a study of T cells after yellow fever vaccination. TCRdb called the 5' RACE reads again in MiXCR, with one record for every CDR3 protein. The top ten hold roughly 27% of the sample, which has roughly 50,000 distinct CDR3 sequences, roughly 7% seen once. Material: CD8+ T cells sorted from PBMCs, obtained around 15 days after the first yellow fever vaccination. The receptors were sampled from a young man who received the YFV17D yellow fever vaccine.

This clonotype was seen many times. This chain connects TRBV11-2 to TRBJ1-3, with 9 bases matching TRBD1. CDR3 length: 15 amino acids. Germline V CDR1 and CDR2: SGHAT, FQNNGV. Losses at the gene ends were 5 bases for V and 2 bases for J; bases not matched to a gene: 4. Written as DNA, the CDR3 is TGTGCCAGCAGCCTAAACAGGGGGCCTGGAAACACCATATATTTT. Its protein product is CASSLNRGPGNTIYF.

This clonotype was seen many times. The rearrangement uses TRBV7-3 and TRBJ2-1; D gene uncertain. CDR1 is SGHTA and CDR2 is FQGTGA in the germline V gene. The germline V and J ends were trimmed by 5 bases and 5 bases, with 10 bases remaining between them. The CDR3 is 13 residues long. The CDR3 is CASSPMGNNEQFF. The CDR3 DNA sequence: TGTGCCAGCAGCCCAATGGGCAACAATGAGCAGTTCTTC.

Many counts were recorded for this clonotype. The chain combines TRBV27 with TRBJ2-3; 8 positions match TRBD1. Germline-derived CDR1 and CDR2 are MNHEY and SMNVEV (reference sequence). The V and J ends lost 0 bases and 5 bases, in that order; junction bases with no gene match: 7. This CDR3 comprises 16 residues. CDR3 protein: CASSLSGTGHIDTQYF. CDR3 sequence (DNA): TGTGCCAGCAGTTTATCCGGGACAGGACACATAGATACGCAGTATTTT.

This clonotype was seen a few times. The chain is built from TRBV20-1 and TRBJ1-2; D gene ambiguous. V was pared by 1 base and J by 7 bases, with 13 bases between. The germline V gene encodes CDR1 DFQATT and CDR2 SNEGSKA (reference sequence). The CDR3 is made up of 13 amino acids. CDR3: CSARARVSRGYTF. DNA of the CDR3: TGCAGTGCTAGAGCCCGGGTAAGCCGTGGCTACACCTTC.

This clonotype was detected ten times or more. CDR3 in amino acids: CASTPGRGQPQHF. The CDR3 nucleotides read TGTGCCAGCACTCCCGGACGAGGGCAGCCCCAGCATTTT. The chain couples TRBV28 to TRBJ1-5, with D uncertain. Germline CDR1 and CDR2: MDHEN and SYDVKM. CDR3 length equals 13 residues. Trimming stripped 7 bases from V and 7 bases from J, with 14 bases between. The variable domain in full, with the rest retrieved from reference TRBV28 and TRBJ1-5, is DVKVTQSSRYLVKRTGEKVFLECVQDMDHENMFWYRQDPGLGLRLIYFSYDVKMKEKGDIPEGYSVSREKKERFSLILESASTNQTSMYLCASTPGRGQPQHFGDGTRLSIL.

This clonotype has a count of ten or more. The chain couples TRBV12-3 or TRBV12-4 to TRBJ1-2; D call uncertain. This CDR3 comprises 12 residues. The V end was cut by 0 bases, the J end by 4 bases, with 3 bases between. DNA for the CDR3: TGTGCCAGCAGTTTAGCGGCCTATGGCTACACCTTC. The encoded protein is CASSLAAYGYTF.

With respect to this clonotype: This may come from a read error, since a much larger clone is one base off. The rearrangement links TRBV29-1 to TRBJ2-5; D unresolved. The CDR3 contains 14 residues. Trimming pared 1 base from V and 4 bases from J, leaving 13 bases between. Germline CDR1 is SQVTM and CDR2 is ANQGSEA. CDR3 DNA: TGCAGCGTTGAAGTAGCTGGGGAAAGAGAGACCCAGTACTTC. Translating gives CSVEVAGERETQYF. Drawing the rest from reference TRBV29-1 and TRBJ2-5, the complete variable domain is SAVISQKPSRDICQRGTSLTIQCQVDSQVTMMFWYRQQPGQSLTLIATANQGSEATYESGFVIDKFPISRPNLTFSTLTVSNMSPEDSSIYLCSVEVAGERETQYFGPGTRLLVL.

This clonotype was recorded a few times. The chain joins TRBV28 to TRBJ1-6; D gene uncertain. This CDR3 region has 15 residues. V lost 6 bases, J lost 0 bases, and 9 bases lay in between. Per germline, CDR1 MDHEN and CDR2 SYDVKM. The CDR3, as DNA: TGTGCCAGCAGGCGCGGAAGCTCCTATAATTCACCCCTCCACTTT. Its protein product is CASRRGSSYNSPLHF. The full variable domain, with the rest looked up from reference TRBV28 and TRBJ1-6, is DVKVTQSSRYLVKRTGEKVFLECVQDMDHENMFWYRQDPGLGLRLIYFSYDVKMKEKGDIPEGYSVSREKKERFSLILESASTNQTSMYLCASRRGSSYNSPLHFGNGTRLTVT.

The sample holds many counts of this clonotype. This chain uses TRBV7-9 with TRBJ2-5; D gene unclear. The CDR3 is 13 amino acids. Deletions cut 6 bases from V and 5 bases from J, with 13 bases between. CDR1 SEHNR and CDR2 FQNEAQ come from the germline V gene (reference sequence). The CDR3 loop is CASSLLLRETQYF. For the CDR3, the DNA is TGTGCCAGCAGTCTCCTTCTACGGGAGACCCAGTACTTC.

This clonotype was seen at least ten times. The chain couples TRBV2 to TRBJ2-5; 8 bases line up with TRBD1. The CDR3 is 14 residues long. The V and J ends lost 7 bases and 4 bases, in that order; junction bases with no gene match: 8. The germline gives CDR1 SNHLY, CDR2 FYNNEI. The CDR3 nucleotides are TGTGCCAGCATATTTTTGACAGGGGCAGAGACCCAGTACTTC. Residues: CASIFLTGAETQYF.

This clonotype was detected ten times or more. The chain combines TRBV6-2 or TRBV6-3 with TRBJ1-1; D call uncertain. V lost 4 bases, J lost 5 bases, and 11 bases lay in between. The CDR3 length is 13 residues. Looked up from germline, CDR1 is MNHEY and CDR2 is SVGEGT. CDR3 sequence (DNA): TGTGCCAGCAGTTTAGCTGGGAAGACTGAAGCTTTCTTT. Its translation: CASSLAGKTEAFF.

At least ten counts were recorded for this clonotype. The rearrangement joins TRBV7-9 to TRBJ1-6, with D possibly TRBD1 on 5 matching bases. V shed 5 bases and J shed 0 bases, with 5 bases lying between them. Germline-derived CDR1 and CDR2 are SEHNR and FQNEAQ (reference sequence). The CDR3 runs to 14 residues. In nucleotides, the CDR3 is TGTGCCAGCAGCCAGGGCTCCTATAATTCACCCCTCCACTTT. It is translated as CASSQGSYNSPLHF.

Only a few counts were recorded for this clonotype. The V and J genes are TRBV29-1 and TRBJ2-2; 7 nucleotides agree with TRBD1. The V gene end was trimmed by 4 bases and the J gene end by 4 bases; junction bases not matched to a gene: 6. The CDR3 is made up of 14 amino acids. Germline V gene data show CDR1 as SQVTM and CDR2 as ANQGSEA. The CDR3, as DNA: TGCAGCGTTGCCGGGACAGCATTCACCGGGGAGCTGTTTTTT. This encodes CSVAGTAFTGELFF.

This clonotype was counted many times. The genes are TRBV27 and TRBJ2-7; 8 bases are a match to TRBD2. Germline CDR1 is MNHEY and CDR2 is SMNVEV (reference sequence). The CDR3 is made up of 16 amino acids. V shed 5 bases and J 0 bases; nucleotides not matched to a gene: 9. The CDR3, as DNA: TGTGCCAGCAGTCCCCGGGGGGGCCTTAGCTCCTACGAGCAGTACTTC. Its translation is CASSPRGGLSSYEQYF.

This clonotype appeared many times. The CDR3 loop is CASSQERGLETQYF. As DNA, the CDR3 is TGCGCCAGCAGCCAAGAGCGGGGGTTGGAGACCCAGTACTTC. The chain carries TRBV4-1 and TRBJ2-5, with 7 bases that match TRBD2. After removal of 0 bases from V and 5 bases from J, the junction contained 3 bases not matched to a gene. Germline CDR1 MGHRA, CDR2 YSYEKL. This CDR3 is 14 amino acids long.

This clonotype has a count of ten or more. The rearrangement links TRBV5-5 to TRBJ2-7; tentatively, D is TRBD2 (5 bases). Germline values: CDR1 SGHKS, CDR2 YYEKEE (reference sequence). The length of the CDR3 is 13 residues. V was cut by 0 bases and J by 5 bases, with 9 bases left in between. The CDR3 sequence: CASSLARGNEQYF. The DNA for the CDR3 is TGTGCCAGCAGCTTGGCCCGGGGTAACGAGCAGTACTTC.

This clonotype has ten or more counts. This rearrangement joins TRBV30 to TRBJ2-3, with 7 bases identical to TRBD2. Germline V lookup: CDR1 GTSNPN, CDR2 SVGIG (reference sequence). This CDR3 is built from 14 residues. The V and J ends lost 1 base and 8 bases, in that order; junction bases with no gene match: 9. CDR3 in amino acids: CAWSGALGGGTQYF. The DNA for the CDR3 is TGTGCCTGGAGTGGGGCTCTCGGCGGGGGTACGCAGTATTTT.

The V and J genes are TRBV4-1 and TRBJ2-2; 7 bases align to TRBD1. The germline V gene has CDR1 MGHRA and CDR2 YSYEKL. Unmatched junction bases numbered 3, after V lost 5 bases and J lost 6 bases. The CDR3 length is 13 residues. The chain's CDR3 is CASSRTGAGELFF. The CDR3 region has the DNA TGCGCCAGCAGCAGAACAGGGGCCGGGGAGCTGTTTTTT.

The chain employs TRBV12-3 or TRBV12-4 and TRBJ1-2; perhaps TRBD1 as D (5 bases). CDR3 length: 12 residues. V lost 6 bases and J lost 5, with 10 bases in between. As DNA, the CDR3 is TGTGCCAGCAGCACGGGACGATATGGCTACACCTTC. It specifies CASSTGRYGYTF.

This clonotype was detected ten times or more. The chain has TRBV15 and TRBJ2-7; no reliable D call. The V end lost 4 bases, the J end lost 5 bases, and 12 bases lay between the germline ends. The CDR3 loop spans 13 amino acids. Germline lookup yields CDR1 LNHNV and CDR2 YYDKDF (reference sequence). The CDR3 loop reads CATSKPQFNEQYF. CDR3 in DNA: TGTGCCACCAGCAAACCACAGTTTAACGAGCAGTACTTC.

This clonotype appeared many times. V gene TRBV3-1 combines with J gene TRBJ1-4, with D unresolved. The CDR3 consists of 15 residues. V dropped 0 bases and J dropped 7 bases, with 12 bases sitting between them. CDR1 and CDR2 from the germline V gene are LGHDT and YNNKEL (reference sequence). The CDR3 loop reads CASSQDSQDTEKLFF. The CDR3 DNA follows: TGTGCCAGCAGCCAAGATTCGCAGGATACTGAAAAACTGTTTTTT.

This clonotype has ten or more counts. The rearrangement joins TRBV20-1 to TRBJ1-2; TRBD1 matches at 7 bases. This CDR3 spans 15 amino acids. V lost 5 bases, J lost 0 bases, and 9 bases stayed unmatched. CDR1 is DFQATT, CDR2 SNEGSKA, per germline (reference sequence). The CDR3 DNA reads TGCAGTGCTCAGGGGGGTTCGCCAGCTAACTATGGCTACACCTTC. It translates to CSAQGGSPANYGYTF.

At least ten counts were recorded for this clonotype. The chain links TRBV6-6 to TRBJ2-2; D is uncertain. The CDR3 length is 13 residues. CDR1 and CDR2 (germline): MNHNY, SVGAGI (reference sequence). Trimming pared 0 bases from V and 6 bases from J, leaving 5 bases between. The CDR3 nucleotides are TGTGCCAGCAGTTACTCGGCCTCCGGGGAGCTGTTTTTT. Its translation is CASSYSASGELFF.

This clonotype occurred many times. V usage is TRBV7-8 and J usage is TRBJ2-3; D possibly uses TRBD1 or TRBD2 (7 bases each). This CDR3 is built from 15 residues. Germline lookup yields CDR1 SGHVS and CDR2 FQNEAQ. Trimming cost V 8 bases and J 1 base, with 16 bases left between them. DNA for the CDR3: TGTGCCAGCGGGAGGGTCACAGGGGGCACAGATACGCAGTATTTT. This codes for CASGRVTGGTDTQYF.

This clonotype was seen at least ten times. The genes are TRBV7-6 and TRBJ2-2, with no clear D. Trimming took off 1 base at V and 7 bases at J, with 7 bases between the two ends. Germline V lookup: CDR1 SGHVS, CDR2 FNYEAQ. The CDR3 is 13 residues long. The CDR3 coding sequence is TGTGCCAGCAGCTTAGTTCTAAACGGGGAGCTGTTTTTT. Its protein is CASSLVLNGELFF.

This clonotype appeared many times. This chain joins TRBV4-1 and TRBJ2-2; TRBD2 matches at 8 bases. The trim removed 1 base at V and 1 base at J, leaving 5 bases unmatched. CDR1 is MGHRA and CDR2 is YSYEKL in the germline V gene. The CDR3 length is 17 residues. The CDR3 loop is CASSQALAGQNTGELFF. The CDR3 region has the DNA TGCGCCAGCAGCCAAGCCTTAGCGGGGCAGAACACCGGGGAGCTGTTTTTT.